The rows below give T cell receptor beta chains drawn from one sample of a study of neurological immune-mediated disorders. TCRdb called the 5' RACE reads again in MiXCR, with one record for every CDR3 protein. The table records around 62,000 distinct CDR3 sequences, roughly 3.7% of them present only once. Sequenced input: PBMCs. The source is a man over 45 with multiple sclerosis. The CDR3 runs from the conserved cysteine through the conserved F or W. Fields, in order: J gene, D gene, clone size, V gene, CDR3 protein, CDR3 DNA. The D gene is left open where the match is weak. Clone sizes are given selectively: once, few, many, or a class where the clone is expanded.

>TRBJ1-4|-|many|TRBV7-7
CASTAGGKLFF
TGTGCCAGCACCGCTGGGGGCAAACTGTTTTTT
>TRBJ2-5|-|few|TRBV6-2/TRBV6-3
CASSYPSSQYF
TGTGCCAGCAGTTACCCGTCGTCCCAGTACTTC
>TRBJ2-1|-|-|TRBV20-1
CSAIIRYNEQFF
TGCAGTGCTATTATTCGGTACAATGAGCAGTTCTTC
>TRBJ2-1|-|many|TRBV10-3
CAIRGTTGDNEQFF
TGTGCCATCAGAGGCACGACCGGGGACAATGAGCAGTTCTTC
>TRBJ2-5|-|many|TRBV27
CASSSPGGPQKTQYF
TGTGCCAGCAGTTCCCCCGGCGGGCCTCAAAAGACCCAGTACTTC
>TRBJ1-2|-|many|TRBV5-1
CASRGRDSSWYTF
TGCGCCAGCCGGGGCAGGGATTCGTCGTGGTACACCTTC
>TRBJ2-4|-|many|TRBV28
CASSLLTGAEAKNIQYF
TGTGCCAGCAGTTTGCTCACGGGGGCTGAGGCCAAAAACATTCAGTACTTC
>TRBJ2-1|TRBD2|many|TRBV6-5
CASSYTSGGAWEQFF
TGTGCCAGCAGTTATACTAGCGGGGGGGCTTGGGAGCAGTTCTTC
>TRBJ1-6|-|few|TRBV20-1
CSARASNAGSPLNF
TGCAGTGCTAGAGCTTCCAACGCCGGTTCACCCCTCAACTTT
>TRBJ2-1|-|many|TRBV12-3/TRBV12-4
CASSFGSSYNEQFF
TGTGCCAGCAGTTTTGGAAGCTCCTACAATGAGCAGTTCTTC
>TRBJ1-2|-|few|TRBV7-6
CASSATRLRGPNYGYTF
TGTGCCAGCAGCGCGACCCGGCTCAGGGGCCCTAACTATGGCTACACCTTC
>TRBJ1-1|TRBD1|many|TRBV5-4
CASSSQGPVAEAFF
TGTGCCAGCAGCTCACAGGGGCCCGTGGCTGAAGCTTTCTTT
>TRBJ1-4|-|few|TRBV11-2
CASSYRLWDEKLFF
TGTGCCAGCAGCTACCGACTATGGGACGAAAAACTGTTTTTT
>TRBJ2-1|TRBD2|many|TRBV3-1
CASSQDASSGGTNNEQFF
TGTGCCAGCAGCCAAGACGCGTCTAGCGGGGGGACTAACAATGAGCAGTTCTTC
>TRBJ1-2|-|many|TRBV27
CASSKDGAGYGYTF
TGTGCCAGCTCCAAGGACGGGGCTGGCTATGGCTACACCTTC
>TRBJ1-1|-|-|TRBV9
CASSVGPGAISEAFF
TGTGCCAGCAGCGTAGGCCCGGGGGCCATTTCTGAAGCTTTCTTT
>TRBJ2-6|-|-|TRBV15
CATSARLSGAKVLTF
TGTGCCACCAGCGCCCGACTCTCTGGGGCCAAAGTCCTGACTTTC
>TRBJ1-1|TRBD1|many|TRBV20-1
CSATSQGPNTEAFF
TGCAGTGCCACCTCACAGGGGCCGAACACTGAAGCTTTCTTT
>TRBJ2-3|TRBD2|many|TRBV27
CASTQLGGGALDTQYF
TGTGCCAGCACCCAGCTTGGCGGGGGGGCGTTGGATACGCAGTATTTT
>TRBJ1-2|-|many|TRBV20-1
CSASPAGEYGYTF
TGCAGTGCTAGTCCCGCAGGGGAGTATGGCTACACCTTC
>TRBJ1-1|-|many|TRBV5-1
CASSLPGGRDTEAFF
TGCGCCAGCAGCTTGCCGGGGGGCCGGGACACTGAAGCTTTCTTT
>TRBJ1-2|-|many|TRBV24-1
CATSGYRSLSGYTF
TGTGCCACCAGTGGCTACAGATCCCTATCTGGCTACACCTTC
>TRBJ2-6|TRBD1|many|TRBV10-2
CASGEDRGSGANVLTF
TGCGCCAGCGGGGAAGACAGGGGCTCTGGGGCCAACGTCCTGACTTTC
>TRBJ2-1|-|many|TRBV9
CASSFDRGIGNEQFF
TGTGCCAGCAGCTTCGACCGGGGGATCGGCAATGAGCAGTTCTTC
>TRBJ1-6|-|few|TRBV7-2
CASSLGARTNSPLHF
TGTGCCAGCAGCTTGGGGGCCAGGACTAATTCACCCCTCCACTTT
>TRBJ1-1|-|many|TRBV5-1
CASSDNRVRSAEAFF
TGCGCCAGCAGCGACAACAGGGTCCGGTCGGCTGAAGCTTTCTTT
>TRBJ2-1|-|many|TRBV4-2
CASSQAQGSPQFF
TGTGCCAGCAGCCAGGCCCAGGGGAGCCCACAGTTCTTC
>TRBJ2-1|-|many|TRBV20-1
CSAPDRRSHPTYNEQFF
TGCAGTGCTCCAGACAGACGCAGCCACCCCACCTACAATGAGCAGTTCTTC
>TRBJ1-2|TRBD1|many|TRBV6-5
CASSYTRDSLGYTF
TGTGCCAGCAGTTACACTCGGGACAGCCTAGGCTACACCTTC
>TRBJ1-5|TRBD1|many|TRBV20-1
CSAQTGGLINQPQHF
TGCAGTGCCCAGACAGGGGGGCTTATCAATCAGCCCCAGCATTTT
>TRBJ2-5|TRBD2|many|TRBV29-1
CSVLAGLETQYF
TGCAGCGTGTTAGCGGGGTTAGAGACCCAGTACTTC